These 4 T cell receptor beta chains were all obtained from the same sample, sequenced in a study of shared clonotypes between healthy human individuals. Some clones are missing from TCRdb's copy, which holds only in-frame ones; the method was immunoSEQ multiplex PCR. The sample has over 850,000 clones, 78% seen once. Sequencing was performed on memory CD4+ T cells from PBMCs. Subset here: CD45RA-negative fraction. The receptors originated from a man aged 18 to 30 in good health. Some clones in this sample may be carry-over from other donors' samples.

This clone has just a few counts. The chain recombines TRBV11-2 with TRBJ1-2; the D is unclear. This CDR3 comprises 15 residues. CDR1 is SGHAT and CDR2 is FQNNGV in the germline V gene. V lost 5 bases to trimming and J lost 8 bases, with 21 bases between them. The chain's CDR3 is CASSATSEGIGGYTF. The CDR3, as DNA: TGTGCCAGCAGCGCAACTTCGGAGGGTATAGGGGGCTACACCTTC.

The CDR3 protein is CASSMRNTEAFF. In DNA form, the CDR3 reads TGTGCCAGTAGTATGCGTAACACTGAAGCTTTCTTT. This chain joins TRBV19 and TRBJ1-1; D is ambiguous. The germline V gene has CDR1 LNHDA and CDR2 SQIVND (reference sequence). CDR3 length: 12 amino acids. Trimming took off 3 bases at V and 2 bases at J, with 4 bases between the two ends.

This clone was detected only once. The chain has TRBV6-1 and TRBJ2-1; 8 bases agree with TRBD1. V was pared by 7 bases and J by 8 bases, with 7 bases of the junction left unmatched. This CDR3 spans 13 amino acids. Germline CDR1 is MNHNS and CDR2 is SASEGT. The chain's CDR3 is CASIRSGGDEQFF. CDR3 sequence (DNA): TGTGCCAGCATTCGCTCAGGGGGCGATGAGCAGTTCTTC.

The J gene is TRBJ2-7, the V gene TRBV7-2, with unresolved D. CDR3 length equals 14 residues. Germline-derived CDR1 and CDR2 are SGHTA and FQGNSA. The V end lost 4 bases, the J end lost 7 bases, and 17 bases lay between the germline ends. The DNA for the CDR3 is TGTGCCAGCAGCTCCCAAATTTGGGCCCCAGAGCAGTACTTC. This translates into CASSSQIWAPEQYF.